These T cell receptor beta chains were read from a single sample in a study of blood T cell repertoires in COVID-19. Method: immunoSEQ multiplex PCR; TCRdb's copy keeps in-frame clones and lacks some. The table records 250,000 or so clones, around four fifths of them present only once. Sequencing was performed on peripheral blood. These receptors came from a woman in her 70s with acute or convalescent COVID-19. Both conserved end residues are part of each CDR3. The D gene is left open where the match is weak. Only some rows state a clone size, as once, few, many or a class for expanded clones.

V gene	clone size	J gene	D gene	CDR3 protein	CDR3 DNA
TRBV3-1/TRBV3-2	NA	TRBJ1-3	NA	CASSQAGSGNTIYF	TGTGCCAGCAGCCAAGCGGGTTCTGGAAACACCATATATTTT
TRBV5-1	NA	TRBJ1-4	TRBD1	CASSRETGIREKLFF	TGCGCCAGCAGCAGAGAGACAGGGATCCGGGAAAAACTGTTTTTT
TRBV7-8	NA	TRBJ2-5	TRBD2	CASSLVPAGGFETQYF	TGTGCCAGCAGCTTAGTCCCAGCGGGGGGGTTTGAGACCCAGTACTTC
TRBV7-2	NA	TRBJ1-1	TRBD1	CASSLWAEGASTEAFF	TGTGCCAGCAGCTTATGGGCGGAGGGGGCCAGCACTGAAGCTTTCTTT
TRBV7-2	NA	TRBJ2-7	NA	CASSLTDNSYEQYF	TGTGCCAGCAGCTTAACGGACAACTCCTACGAGCAGTACTTC
TRBV28	NA	TRBJ2-7	NA	CASSHDFVRVEQYF	TGTGCCAGCAGTCATGACTTTGTGCGGGTCGAGCAGTACTTC
TRBV28	NA	TRBJ2-7	NA	CASSLTSRIVYEQYF	TGTGCCAGCAGTTTAACGTCCAGAATCGTCTACGAGCAGTACTTC
TRBV19	NA	TRBJ2-6	NA	CASTITLTVLPSGANVLTF	TGTGCCAGTACTATAACTTTAACAGTTCTACCCTCTGGGGCCAACGTCCTGACTTTC
TRBV18	NA	TRBJ1-4	NA	CASSPMGSGNEKLFF	TGTGCCAGCTCACCGATGGGATCGGGGAATGAAAAACTGTTTTTT
TRBV25-1	once	TRBJ1-5	NA	CASSETGYNQPQHF	TGTGCCAGCAGTGAAACAGGGTACAATCAGCCCCAGCATTTT
TRBV12-3/TRBV12-4	NA	TRBJ1-2	NA	CASRPGGNYGYTF	TGTGCCAGCAGGCCCGGGGGGAACTATGGCTACACCTTC
TRBV3-1/TRBV3-2	NA	TRBJ2-7	TRBD1	CASSQTQGYEQYF	TGTGCCAGCAGCCAGACACAGGGGTACGAGCAGTACTTC
TRBV7-6	NA	TRBJ2-2	NA	CASSLMTATVAGELFF	TGTGCCAGCAGCCTAATGACAGCGACGGTGGCCGGGGAGCTGTTTTTT
TRBV19	NA	TRBJ1-3	TRBD1	CASSVTGVGNTIYF	TGTGCCAGTAGTGTTACAGGGGTTGGAAACACCATATATTTT
TRBV7-2	NA	TRBJ1-5	TRBD1	CASSLRQGDQPQHF	TGTGCCAGCAGCTTACGACAGGGAGACCAGCCCCAGCATTTT
TRBV27	NA	TRBJ2-3	NA	CASSSQSRVDTDTQYF	TGTGCCAGCAGTTCCCAATCCAGGGTTGATACAGATACGCAGTATTTT
TRBV4-1	few	TRBJ1-5	TRBD1	CASSLHSTPGQVLNQPQHF	TGCGCCAGCAGCCTCCACTCCACCCCGGGACAGGTCTTAAATCAGCCCCAGCATTTT
TRBV9	once	TRBJ1-4	NA	CASSVQGRGGEKLFF	TGTGCCAGCAGCGTTCAAGGACGAGGGGGAGAAAAACTGTTTTTT
TRBV27	NA	TRBJ1-6	NA	CASSSDITPRNSPLHF	TGTGCCAGCAGTTCGGACATAACGCCTCGCAATTCACCCCTCCACTTT
TRBV3-1/TRBV3-2	NA	TRBJ2-7	TRBD1	CASSQVPLGQGAYEQYF	TGTGCCAGCAGCCAAGTTCCCCTGGGGCAGGGGGCTTACGAGCAGTACTTC
TRBV19	NA	TRBJ1-1	NA	CASSADRSLTEAFF	TGTGCCAGTAGTGCCGACAGGAGTCTCACTGAAGCTTTCTTT
TRBV11-2	few	TRBJ2-7	NA	CASSSQGGSSYEQYF	TGTGCCAGCAGCTCCCAGGGGGGAAGCTCCTACGAGCAGTACTTC
TRBV18	NA	TRBJ1-1	NA	CASSPDTGNTEAFF	TGTGCCAGCTCACCGGATACAGGGAACACTGAAGCTTTCTTT
TRBV4-3	NA	TRBJ1-2	NA	CASSQVAGVDYGYTF	TGCGCCAGCAGCCAAGTGGCAGGGGTTGACTATGGCTACACCTTC
TRBV6-6	NA	TRBJ1-6	NA	CASTSGGVSYNSPLHF	TGTGCCAGCACTTCGGGAGGGGTCTCCTATAATTCACCCCTCCACTTT
TRBV10-3	NA	TRBJ2-6	TRBD1	CAISEWGQGSAGANVLTF	TGTGCCATCAGTGAGTGGGGACAGGGGTCGGCTGGGGCCAACGTCCTGACTTTC
TRBV10-3	few	TRBJ2-7	TRBD2	CAISAYGERGTYEQYF	TGTGCCATCAGTGCGTACGGGGAGCGGGGGACCTACGAGCAGTACTTC
TRBV4-1	few	TRBJ1-6	TRBD1	CASSQAWTGPKNSPLHF	TGCGCCAGCAGCCAAGCTTGGACAGGGCCCAAGAATTCACCCCTCCACTTT
TRBV5-4	few	TRBJ2-7	TRBD2	CASSTGLASYEQYF	TGTGCCAGCAGCACAGGACTAGCCTCCTACGAGCAGTACTTC
TRBV27	NA	TRBJ1-6	NA	CASSFRQAGIDNSPLHF	TGTGCCAGCAGTTTTAGGCAGGCCGGGATCGATAATTCACCCCTCCACTTT
TRBV6-5	NA	TRBJ1-6	NA	CASTRRGRSNSPLHF	TGTGCCAGCACCCGGCGGGGGAGGAGTAATTCACCCCTCCACTTT
TRBV20-1	NA	TRBJ2-7	NA	CSASSTQGFYEQYF	TGCAGTGCTAGTTCGACCCAGGGGTTCTACGAGCAGTACTTC
TRBV29-1	NA	TRBJ2-5	TRBD1	CSAWTGWETQYF	TGCAGCGCTTGGACAGGGTGGGAGACCCAGTACTTC
TRBV27	NA	TRBJ2-1	TRBD2	CASSFDTSGGAYNYNEQFF	TGTGCCAGCAGTTTTGACACTAGCGGGGGGGCTTATAACTACAATGAGCAGTTCTTC
TRBV11-2	NA	TRBJ2-7	NA	CASSLPGNTIYEQYF	TGTGCCAGCAGCTTACCCGGGAACACAATTTACGAGCAGTACTTC
TRBV18	NA	TRBJ1-1	TRBD1	CASSLRQGLNTEAFF	TGTGCCAGCTCACTAAGACAGGGGCTGAACACTGAAGCTTTCTTT
TRBV3-1/TRBV3-2	NA	TRBJ1-3	NA	CASSKRGGNTIYF	TGTGCCAGCAGCAAACGAGGAGGAAACACCATATATTTT
TRBV7-2	NA	TRBJ1-1	NA	CASSVTRGTEAFF	TGTGCCAGCAGCGTAACCAGGGGAACTGAAGCTTTCTTT
TRBV27	NA	TRBJ1-2	NA	CASSLSGDYGYTF	TGTGCCAGCAGTTTATCAGGAGACTATGGCTACACCTTC
TRBV5-1	few	TRBJ2-5	NA	CASSEGSQETQYF	TGCGCCAGCAGCGAGGGCAGTCAAGAGACCCAGTACTTC
TRBV11-3	NA	TRBJ1-1	TRBD1	CASSFSGGNTEAFF	TGTGCCAGCAGCTTCTCAGGGGGGAACACTGAAGCTTTCTTT
TRBV27	once	TRBJ1-5	NA	CASSLGGATRNQPQHF	TGTGCCAGCAGTTTAGGGGGGGCGACCCGCAATCAGCCCCAGCATTTT
TRBV27	NA	TRBJ1-1	NA	CASSRLTGNTEAFF	TGTGCCAGCAGCAGATTGACAGGGAACACTGAAGCTTTCTTT
TRBV19	NA	TRBJ1-5	NA	CASSFREVHQPQHF	TGTGCCAGTAGTTTCCGGGAGGTGCATCAGCCCCAGCATTTT
TRBV2	NA	TRBJ1-1	NA	CASTLRRDTEAFF	TGTGCCAGCACCCTCAGGAGGGATACTGAAGCTTTCTTT
TRBV27	NA	TRBJ2-7	NA	CASSSQGGYEQYF	TGTGCCAGCAGTTCCCAGGGAGGCTACGAGCAGTACTTC
TRBV9	NA	TRBJ2-7	TRBD1	CASSPLTGADEQYF	TGTGCCAGCAGCCCCCTCACAGGGGCGGACGAGCAGTACTTC
TRBV7-9	NA	TRBJ1-4	NA	CASSLWRATNEKLFF	TGTGCCAGCAGCTTGTGGAGGGCGACTAATGAAAAACTGTTTTTT
TRBV7-2	NA	TRBJ2-7	TRBD2	CASSLGAGVSYEQYF	TGTGCCAGCAGCTTAGGAGCGGGGGTCTCCTACGAGCAGTACTTC
TRBV4-2	NA	TRBJ2-2	TRBD2	CASSHSKGIAGGLNTGELFF	TGTGCCAGCAGCCACTCGAAGGGGATAGCGGGGGGGCTGAACACCGGGGAGCTGTTTTTT
TRBV7-2	NA	TRBJ1-4	TRBD1	CASRAGGQGRGEKLFF	TGTGCCAGCAGGGCCGGGGGACAGGGACGGGGTGAAAAACTGTTTTTT
TRBV7-2	NA	TRBJ1-1	TRBD1	CASSFGQGNTEAFF	TGTGCCAGCAGCTTCGGACAGGGGAACACTGAAGCTTTCTTT
TRBV4-3	NA	TRBJ1-5	TRBD1	CASSQDTGGRGNQPQHF	TGCGCCAGCAGCCAAGATACAGGGGGTAGGGGCAATCAGCCCCAGCATTTT
TRBV4-3	NA	TRBJ2-7	TRBD2	CASSPEYSGLPYEQYF	TGCGCCAGCAGCCCGGAGTATTCGGGACTACCCTACGAGCAGTACTTC
TRBV19	NA	TRBJ1-5	NA	CASSLNGGGSNQPQHF	TGTGCCAGTAGCCTAAACGGGGGTGGTAGCAATCAGCCCCAGCATTTT